The rows below give T cell receptor beta chains drawn from one sample of a study of shared clonotypes between healthy human individuals. The repertoire was sequenced with immunoSEQ multiplex PCR; TCRdb's copy has only in-frame clones and lacks some. In the table there are 1.6 million or so clones, approximately 98.5% of which are singletons. The specimen was naive CD4+ T cells sorted from blood. Receptors originate from a man between 25 and 39 years old in good health. CDR3s include the opening cysteine and the closing phenylalanine or tryptophan.

length,V,J,CDR3
13,TRBV7-9,TRBJ2-7,CASTTGQTYEQYF
13,TRBV19,TRBJ2-2,CASSLIHTGELFF
16,TRBV7-8,TRBJ2-1,CASSLASGRASNEQFF
15,TRBV6-6,TRBJ2-5,CASSETRAGRETQYF
15,TRBV18,TRBJ2-1,CASSRGQGPYNEQFF
13,TRBV30,TRBJ2-1,CAWTGLAGNEQFF
15,TRBV5-1,TRBJ2-5,CASSLGSLAQETQYF
15,TRBV28,TRBJ2-7,CASSPGTGSPYEQYF
15,TRBV4-3,TRBJ2-7,CASSRTGGGFYEQYF
12,TRBV2,TRBJ2-3,CASRIPGDTQYF
13,TRBV2,TRBJ1-5,CASRTAMGEPQHF
13,TRBV30,TRBJ2-7,CACGGKGSYEQYF
16,TRBV2,TRBJ2-1,CASNTPKTGGPGEQFF
17,TRBV9,TRBJ2-3,CASSARLAGVTTDTQYF
16,TRBV27,TRBJ2-2,CASKRGRTANTGELFF
19,TRBV5-4,TRBJ1-4,CASSLSSRTGGQGKEKLFF
14,TRBV2,TRBJ1-5,CASSRQGDDQPQHF
15,TRBV19,TRBJ2-5,CASSILAGSEETQYF
13,TRBV30,TRBJ1-1,CAWDPVMNTEAFF
11,TRBV15,TRBJ1-4,CATSQNEKLFF
13,TRBV7-2,TRBJ2-7,CASSLIPAGEQYF
15,TRBV28,TRBJ1-1,CASSPGQAVNTEAFF
16,TRBV28,TRBJ2-2,CASSLSGSGTTGELFF
15,TRBV18,TRBJ1-3,CASSEDRGLGNTIYF
14,TRBV5-6,TRBJ1-5,CASSLVGSGQPQHF
16,TRBV7-8,TRBJ2-7,CASSLISGSLFYEQYF
16,TRBV18,TRBJ2-2,CASSRGAGANTGELFF
14,TRBV6-5,TRBJ1-1,CASRTWGLNTEAFF
13,TRBV6-5,TRBJ2-2,CASTDRSTGELFF
13,TRBV29-1,TRBJ1-1,CSVERVIHTEAFF
15,TRBV18,TRBJ2-7,CASSPPRPNRDEQYF
14,TRBV2,TRBJ2-7,CASSENGEGGEQYF
17,TRBV4-2,TRBJ2-1,CASSQDITSGKENEQFF
17,TRBV2,TRBJ2-1,CASIPALAGAKGNEQFF
17,TRBV5-1,TRBJ1-1,CASSGGTGFFSSSEAFF
18,TRBV15,TRBJ2-3,CATSAGTGQGSFTDTQYF
11,TRBV2,TRBJ2-2,CASKDAGELFF